What follows are 17 T cell receptor beta chains derived from one specimen sequenced in a study of T cells in pancreatic ductal adenocarcinoma. Generated by immunoSEQ multiplex PCR, the TCRdb table keeps only in-frame clones and is missing some. Of 15,000 to 20,000 clones in the sample, 88% were seen once. Selected pancreatic ductal adenocarcinoma patients had undergone surgery without neoadjuvant therapy. Sequencing was done on a sample of PBMCs. The origin of the receptors is a human donor with pancreatic ductal adenocarcinoma.

V gene TRBV5-4 combines with J gene TRBJ1-6; 7 bases are a match to TRBD1. The length of the CDR3 is 14 residues. V lost 5 bases and J lost 10; bases outside the gene matches: 9. Germline lookup yields CDR1 SGHNT and CDR2 YYREEE (reference sequence). The CDR3 region is CASRLDRVESPLHF. The CDR3 DNA sequence: TGTGCCAGCAGGCTCGACAGGGTAGAATCACCCCTCCACTTT.

The J gene is TRBJ2-1, the V gene TRBV10-3, with 9 bases matching TRBD2. The germline V gene has CDR1 ENHRY and CDR2 SYGVKD. The CDR3 consists of 15 residues. V gave up 0 bases and J gave up 4 bases; unmatched junction bases: 1. This CDR3 reads CAISESGLAYNEQFF. Written as DNA, the CDR3 is TGTGCCATCAGTGAGTCGGGACTAGCTTACAATGAGCAGTTCTTC.

The V and J genes are TRBV13 and TRBJ2-3; TRBD1 agrees at 9 bases. V lost 3 bases and J lost 4; bases outside the gene matches: 2. Per the germline V gene, CDR1 is PRHDT and CDR2 is FYEKMQ (reference sequence). This CDR3 has 14 amino acids. The CDR3 sequence: CASSLGQGSDTQYF. CDR3 DNA: TGTGCCAGCAGCTTGGGACAGGGCTCAGATACGCAGTATTTT.

The chain links TRBV28 to TRBJ2-5; TRBD1 might be the D (5 bases). The V gene lost 1 base and the J gene lost 4 bases, with 10 bases spanning the gap. The CDR3 contains 14 residues. In germline, CDR1 is MDHEN, CDR2 SYDVKM. The CDR3 spells CASSLYQGSETQYF. The CDR3 nucleotides read TGTGCCAGCAGTTTATATCAGGGTTCAGAGACCCAGTACTTC. Full variable domain (outside the CDR3, taken from reference TRBV28 and TRBJ2-5): DVKVTQSSRYLVKRTGEKVFLECVQDMDHENMFWYRQDPGLGLRLIYFSYDVKMKEKGDIPEGYSVSREKKERFSLILESASTNQTSMYLCASSLYQGSETQYFGPGTRLLVL.

The chain joins TRBV7-9 to TRBJ2-1, with D possibly matching TRBD2 (5 bases). CDR1 and CDR2 (germline): SEHNR, FQNEAQ (reference sequence). Trimming removed 5 bases at V and 8 bases at J, with 10 bases between. This CDR3 comprises 12 residues. CDR3 region: CASSGSGYEQFF. CDR3 DNA sequence: TGTGCCAGCAGCGGAAGCGGTTATGAGCAGTTCTTC.

This chain joins TRBV2 and TRBJ1-1; D not resolved. CDR3 length: 13 amino acids. Germline CDR1 SNHLY, CDR2 FYNNEI. V dropped 3 bases and J dropped 3 bases, with 8 bases sitting between them. This chain's CDR3 is CASSDGDYTEAFF. The CDR3 DNA is TGTGCCAGCAGTGACGGAGACTACACTGAAGCTTTCTTT.

The chain employs TRBV6-1 and TRBJ1-2; a weak D match, TRBD1 (5 bases). V was shortened by 8 bases and J by 4 bases, with 17 bases between the two germline ends. This CDR3 has 14 amino acids. Germline V lookup: CDR1 MNHNS, CDR2 SASEGT. CDR3 nucleotides: TGTGCCAGCCAAATCCCGCAGGGTACCTATGGCTACACCTTC. Translated: CASQIPQGTYGYTF.

The chain is built from TRBV19 and TRBJ2-7; D perhaps matches TRBD1 (6 bases). The V and J ends lost 6 bases and 0 bases respectively, with 15 bases between them. This CDR3 comprises 15 residues. From germline, CDR1 is LNHDA and CDR2 SQIVND (reference sequence). The CDR3 nucleotides read TGTGCCAGTAGAGAACCGGGACACAGCTCCTACGAGCAGTACTTC. Protein product: CASREPGHSSYEQYF. Variable domain in full (rest from reference TRBV19 and TRBJ2-7): DGGITQSPKYLFRKEGQNVTLSCEQNLNHDAMYWYRQDPGQGLRLIYYSQIVNDFQKGDIAEGYSVSREKKESFPLTVTSAQKNPTAFYLCASREPGHSSYEQYFGPGTRLTVT.

The chain recombines TRBV28 with TRBJ1-6; unclear D gene. The ends were cut back, 6 bases at V and 10 bases at J, with 16 bases in the middle. This CDR3 is built from 14 residues. CDR1 and CDR2 (germline): MDHEN, SYDVKM. The DNA for the CDR3 is TGTGCCAGCAGACCCGCCCTGAAGAGCTCACCCCTCCACTTT. Residues: CASRPALKSSPLHF.

The chain has TRBV19 and TRBJ1-5; D possibly corresponds to TRBD1 (5 bases). This CDR3 has 15 residues. Germline V gene sequence: CDR1 LNHDA, CDR2 SQIVND (reference sequence). With 7 bases removed from V and 7 bases from J, the gap between germline ends came to 20 bases. The DNA for the CDR3 is TGTGCCAGTACCCCTCCGGGGGGGTTGTCCCAGCCCCAGCATTTT. Protein sequence: CASTPPGGLSQPQHF.

The V call is TRBV5-1, the J call TRBJ2-1, with D possibly matching TRBD2 (5 bases). The ends were cut back, 0 bases at V and 4 bases at J, with 8 bases in the middle. The CDR3 has 14 residues. Germline V gene sequence: CDR1 SGHRS, CDR2 YFSETQ. CDR3 region: CASSLGWEYNEQFF. The CDR3 DNA is TGCGCCAGCAGCTTGGGGTGGGAGTACAATGAGCAGTTCTTC.

The gene calls are TRBV5-1 and TRBJ2-3, with D possibly TRBD1 on 5 matching bases. The CDR3 consists of 15 residues. Germline V gene data show CDR1 as SGHRS and CDR2 as YFSETQ. The germline V and J ends were trimmed by 1 base and 2 bases, with 11 bases remaining between them. This CDR3 reads CASSLMVGPTDTQYF. CDR3 DNA: TGCGCCAGCAGCTTGATGGTGGGGCCCACAGATACGCAGTATTTT.

The rearrangement uses TRBV11-3 and TRBJ2-5, with D perhaps TRBD1 (6 bases). The CDR3 consists of 13 residues. The V gene lost 5 bases and the J gene lost 1 base, with 8 bases spanning the gap. The V gene's germline CDR1 is SGHNT and CDR2 YENEEA. CDR3 in amino acids: CASSRTAQETQYF. Here the CDR3 DNA reads TGTGCCAGCAGCCGGACAGCCCAAGAGACCCAGTACTTC.

The chain joins TRBV7-3 to TRBJ1-1, with a tentative D call TRBD1 (6 bases). CDR1 and CDR2 from the germline V gene are SGHTA and FQGTGA. The CDR3 sequence is 12 residues long. V lost 6 bases to trimming and J lost 8 bases, with 13 bases between them. CDR3 amino acids: CASSSRGTEAFF. The CDR3 DNA follows: TGTGCCAGCAGTTCCCGTGGGACAGAAGCTTTCTTT. The full variable domain, its missing parts supplied by reference TRBV7-3 and TRBJ1-1, is GAGVSQTPSNKVTEKGKYVELRCDPISGHTALYWYRQSLGQGPEFLIYFQGTGAADDSGLPNDRFFAVRPEGSVSTLKIQRTERGDSAVYLCASSSRGTEAFFGQGTRLTVV.

The rearrangement uses TRBV2 and TRBJ1-5, with TRBD1 matching 10 bases. Germline-derived CDR1 and CDR2 are SNHLY and FYNNEI. The CDR3 covers 14 residues. V was pared by 4 bases and J by 6 bases, with 3 bases of the junction left unmatched. The CDR3 bases are TGTGCCAGCAGTGGACAGGGGGCTAGTCAGCCCCAGCATTTT. Its translation: CASSGQGASQPQHF.

The chain is built from TRBV4-3 and TRBJ1-1, with 10 positions matching TRBD1. Germline-derived CDR1 and CDR2 are LGHNA and YSLEER. The CDR3 runs 15 residues. V gave up 2 bases and J gave up 4 bases; unmatched junction bases: 4. The CDR3 DNA follows: TGCGCCAGCAGCCAATTGGGACAGGGGAGCACTGAAGCTTTCTTT. This encodes CASSQLGQGSTEAFF.

This clone has only a few counts. The V gene is TRBV28, the J gene TRBJ1-5; D is ambiguous. This CDR3 is 15 amino acids long. Trimming cost V 6 bases and J 2 bases, with 14 bases left between them. The germline CDR1 and CDR2 sequences are MDHEN and SYDVKM. The CDR3 DNA follows: TGTGCCAGCAGGTCCCCTGGGCTGGGCAATCAGCCCCAGCATTTT. Translating gives CASRSPGLGNQPQHF.